These 27 T cell receptor beta chains came from one sample sequenced in a study of blood T cells in healthy people across ages. A second about 7 to 11 cycle PCR used barcoded and J-beta primers. Via MiXCR, TCRdb re-called the 5' RACE reads, giving one row per CDR3 protein. In the table there are about 1.8 million distinct CDR3 sequences, 49% of which are singletons. Sample: blood. These receptors all stem from a woman in her forties in good health.

V usage is TRBV6-5 and J usage is TRBJ2-1; D gene ambiguous. Germline CDR1 MNHEY, CDR2 SVGAGI. The CDR3 extends over 13 amino acids. V lost 2 bases to trimming and J lost 10 bases, with 12 bases between them. The CDR3 protein is CASSYRASREQFF. The CDR3 DNA sequence: TGTGCCAGCAGTTACCGGGCCTCTCGGGAGCAGTTCTTC.

This chain uses TRBV11-3 with TRBJ2-1; 7 bases are a match to TRBD2. CDR3 length equals 16 residues. Looked up from germline, CDR1 is SGHNT and CDR2 is YENEEA. With V trimmed by 5 bases and J by 7 bases, 14 bases remained unmatched. The CDR3 DNA is TGTGCCAGCAGCCCCTTTCGCGGGGGAGATTATAATGAGCAGTTCTTC. Its translation: CASSPFRGGDYNEQFF.

The chain combines TRBV27 with TRBJ2-3; unclear D gene. CDR3 length: 15 amino acids. V was cut by 6 bases and J by 3 bases, with 16 bases left in between. CDR1 and CDR2 (germline): MNHEY, SMNVEV (reference sequence). CDR3 loop: CASSSIVRWTDTQYF. CDR3 nucleotides: TGTGCCAGCAGCTCCATAGTAAGGTGGACAGATACGCAGTATTTT.

J is TRBJ2-7 and V is TRBV4-1; 8 bases agree with TRBD2. The junction had 14 bases not matched to a gene; V was cut back by 3 bases and J by 4 bases. CDR1 MGHRA and CDR2 YSYEKL come from the germline V gene. The CDR3 spans 17 residues. The CDR3 is CASSHAREGPVQYEQYF. Written as DNA, the CDR3 is TGCGCCAGCAGCCACGCACGGGAGGGACCCGTACAATACGAGCAGTACTTC.

The chain combines TRBV20-1 with TRBJ2-3, with D possibly being TRBD1 (6 bases). This CDR3 comprises 13 residues. CDR1 is DFQATT, CDR2 SNEGSKA, per germline (reference sequence). Trimming took off 5 bases at V and 1 base at J, with 10 bases between the two ends. The CDR3 DNA follows: TGCAGTGCTCCCTGGACAGGCACAGATACGCAGTATTTT. Translating it yields CSAPWTGTDTQYF.

This chain joins TRBV6-5 and TRBJ2-4; D may be TRBD2 (5 bases). The length of the CDR3 is 13 residues. V lost 6 bases and J 8 bases, leaving 14 bases between the germline ends. Looked up from germline, CDR1 is MNHEY and CDR2 is SVGAGI. The CDR3 region is CASRDGEGYIQYF. In DNA form, the CDR3 reads TGTGCCAGCAGGGACGGCGAGGGATACATTCAGTACTTC.

The sample holds a few counts of this clonotype. The rearrangement uses TRBV24-1 and TRBJ1-2, with D uncertain. The V gene lost 0 bases and the J gene lost 8 bases, with 6 bases spanning the gap. Germline values: CDR1 KGHDR, CDR2 SFDVKD. This CDR3 comprises 12 residues. Here the CDR3 DNA reads TGTGCCACCAGTGATTTGCTGTCCGGCTACACCTTC. Its translation is CATSDLLSGYTF.

This rearrangement joins TRBV7-8 to TRBJ1-5; perhaps TRBD1 as D (5 bases). Germline CDR1 is SGHVS and CDR2 is FQNEAQ. Trimming stripped 1 base from V and 1 base from J, with 14 bases between. This CDR3 contains 17 residues. The CDR3 protein is CASSLVAGLWSNQPQHF. Written as DNA, the CDR3 is TGTGCCAGCAGCTTAGTAGCGGGACTTTGGAGCAATCAGCCCCAGCATTTT.

In its sample, this clonotype was seen a few times. CDR3 in amino acids: CAISEKYEQYF. CDR3 nucleotide sequence: TGTGCCATCAGTGAAAAATACGAGCAGTACTTC. V and J are TRBV10-3 and TRBJ2-7, with D hard to call. Between the trimmed V and J ends, which lost 3 bases and 4 bases, there was a span of 4 bases. The CDR3 has 11 amino acids. Germline V lookup: CDR1 ENHRY, CDR2 SYGVKD.

This clonotype has only one observation. The V and J genes are TRBV28 and TRBJ1-4; TRBD1 agrees at 7 bases. The germline V gene encodes CDR1 MDHEN and CDR2 SYDVKM. V shed 4 bases, J shed 15 bases, and the junction held 14 bases outside the gene matches. The CDR3 spans 14 residues. The CDR3 loop is CASSYNLRPGQMFF. CDR3 nucleotides: TGTGCCAGCAGTTATAACCTCCGACCGGGACAGATGTTTTTT.

This clonotype appeared many times. The chain uses TRBV3-1 and TRBJ2-3; no clear D. Germline V CDR1 and CDR2: LGHDT, YNNKEL (reference sequence). The CDR3 extends over 12 amino acids. V was clipped by 0 bases and J by 14 bases, with 12 bases between them. Written as DNA, the CDR3 is TGTGCCAGCAGCCAAGAGTCCGGTATTGGGTATTTT. Translation: CASSQESGIGYF.

This clonotype has more than one count but fewer than ten. This chain uses TRBV6-5 with TRBJ2-3; D possibly corresponds to TRBD1 (6 bases). CDR1 MNHEY and CDR2 SVGAGI come from the germline V gene. Trimming shortened V by 0 bases and J by 4 bases, and 14 bases separated the two germline ends. The CDR3 is 16 residues long. The CDR3 sequence is CASSYSQGSSSDTQYF. The DNA of the CDR3 is TGTGCCAGCAGTTACTCACAGGGCTCGAGTTCAGATACGCAGTATTTT.

This sequence joins TRBV18 and TRBJ2-3; 7 positions agree with TRBD1. Per germline, CDR1 KGHSH and CDR2 LQKENI. The CDR3 is 16 amino acids. After removal of 3 bases from V and 1 base from J, the junction contained 7 bases not matched to a gene. This CDR3 is CASSPTGPAGTDTQYF. The CDR3, as DNA: TGTGCCAGCTCACCGACAGGGCCCGCTGGCACAGATACGCAGTATTTT.

This clonotype was found many times. V is TRBV29-1 and J is TRBJ2-6; the match to TRBD1 covers 8 bases. Per the germline V gene, CDR1 is SQVTM and CDR2 is ANQGSEA. Trimming cost V 6 bases and J 2 bases; bases outside gene matches: 3. This CDR3 is 14 amino acids long. CDR3: CSVVQGAGANVLTF. The CDR3 coding sequence is TGCAGCGTCGTACAGGGGGCTGGGGCCAACGTCCTGACTTTC.

This clonotype showed up just once. One end of the junction varies from germline; a read error may be responsible. The CDR3 loop reads CASTPMAGVNNGQFF. CDR3 nucleotide sequence: TGTGCCAGCACCCCAATGGCGGGAGTAAACAATGGGCAGTTCTTC. This sequence joins TRBV9 and TRBJ2-1, with 7 bases lining up with TRBD2. In germline, CDR1 is SGDLS, CDR2 YYNGEE. The length of the CDR3 is 15 residues.

The chain links TRBV7-3 to TRBJ2-5; 8 bases map to TRBD1. CDR1 is SGHTA, CDR2 FQGTGA, per germline. The CDR3 covers 15 residues. V was pared by 4 bases and J by 3 bases, with 7 bases of the junction left unmatched. The CDR3 nucleotides read TGTGCCAGCAGCTACGCCGGGACAGGTGAAGAGACCCAGTACTTC. It translates to CASSYAGTGEETQYF.

V and J are TRBV2 and TRBJ2-1; TRBD2 agrees at 9 bases. J lost 5 bases, V lost 7 bases, and 9 bases had no gene match. The CDR3 loop spans 15 amino acids. Germline V gene sequence: CDR1 SNHLY, CDR2 FYNNEI. Written as DNA, the CDR3 is TGTGCCAGCACCAGGCTAGCGGGGCAAAACAATGAGCAGTTCTTC. Protein product: CASTRLAGQNNEQFF.

The genes are TRBV28 and TRBJ2-5, with TRBD1 identical over 11 bases. Trimming removed 4 bases from V and 0 bases from J; junction bases left unmatched: 4. The CDR3 consists of 16 residues. Germline V lookup: CDR1 MDHEN, CDR2 SYDVKM. DNA of the CDR3: TGTGCCAGCAGTTCCGCGGACAGGGGGCACCAAGAGACCCAGTACTTC. It yields the protein CASSSADRGHQETQYF.

V is TRBV4-1 and J is TRBJ2-5; 12 bases fit TRBD1. Per the germline V gene, CDR1 is MGHRA and CDR2 is YSYEKL. The CDR3 spans 16 residues. The V gene end was trimmed by 4 bases and the J gene end by 11 bases; junction bases not matched to a gene: 14. CDR3 residues: CASSLGPGQGATEQYF. CDR3 DNA: TGCGCCAGCAGCCTAGGTCCGGGACAGGGGGCTACTGAGCAGTACTTC.

This rearrangement joins TRBV11-2 to TRBJ2-3; D is possibly TRBD2 (5 bases). This CDR3 is 18 amino acids long. Between the trimmed V and J ends, which lost 5 bases and 1 base, there was a span of 22 bases. Germline-derived CDR1 and CDR2 are SGHAT and FQNNGV. The CDR3 spells CASSLGTWPAGGTDTQYF. CDR3 in DNA: TGTGCCAGCAGCCTCGGAACTTGGCCTGCCGGGGGCACAGATACGCAGTATTTT.

This clonotype was counted at least ten times. The gene calls are TRBV4-3 and TRBJ2-3; 9 positions agree with TRBD1. Per the germline V gene, CDR1 is LGHNA and CDR2 is YSLEER. With 6 bases clipped from V and 0 bases from J, the junction kept 1 base outside the gene matches. The CDR3 consists of 14 residues. The CDR3 region has the DNA TGCGCCAGCAGTGGACAGGGGAGCACAGATACGCAGTATTTT. This codes for CASSGQGSTDTQYF.

The chain uses TRBV27 and TRBJ2-3; D possibly uses TRBD1 or TRBD2 (5 bases each). Germline CDR1 and CDR2: MNHEY and SMNVEV (reference sequence). CDR3 size: 18 residues. V shed 0 bases and J shed 3 bases, with 19 bases lying between them. In DNA, the CDR3 is TGTGCCAGCAGTTTATCCACCCCTCCCGGGGCGTCGACAGATACGCAGTATTTT. Amino acids: CASSLSTPPGASTDTQYF.

In this sample, this clonotype turned up a few times. The chain couples TRBV6-2 or TRBV6-3 to TRBJ2-5, with D possibly matching TRBD2 (6 bases). The CDR3 contains 15 residues. With 0 bases removed from V and 5 bases from J, the gap between germline ends came to 13 bases. Germline V CDR1 and CDR2: MNHEY, SVGEGT. Here the CDR3 reads CASSYSGLSAETQYF. In DNA form, the CDR3 reads TGTGCCAGCAGTTACTCGGGACTGTCCGCGGAGACCCAGTACTTC.

There are a few counts of this clonotype. This chain joins TRBV7-2 and TRBJ2-5; weak D call: TRBD1 (5 bases). With 1 base removed from V and 7 bases from J, the gap between germline ends came to 13 bases. The CDR3 is 14 residues long. Germline lookup yields CDR1 SGHTA and CDR2 FQGNSA. This CDR3 is CASSLGGMKGTQYF. The CDR3 coding sequence is TGTGCCAGCAGCTTAGGGGGCATGAAAGGGACCCAGTACTTC.

Notes on this clonotype: A much bigger clone sits one base away, suggesting this may be a read error. The CDR3 bases are TGTGCCAGCAGCGCCGGGACAGCCTACAATGGGCAGTTCTTC. Protein sequence: CASSAGTAYNGQFF. This chain uses TRBV3-1 with TRBJ2-1; 7 bases line up with TRBD1. Germline lookup yields CDR1 LGHDT and CDR2 YNNKEL (reference sequence). The CDR3 loop spans 14 amino acids.

The CDR3: CASSAGTGTAETQYF. The CDR3 DNA is TGTGCCAGCAGCGCCGGGACAGGGACAGCAGAGACCCAGTACTTC. The rearrangement links TRBV7-9 to TRBJ2-5; the match to TRBD1 covers 9 bases. J gave up 4 bases and V 5 bases, and 8 bases lay outside the gene matches. CDR1 is SEHNR and CDR2 is FQNEAQ in the germline V gene (reference sequence). The length of the CDR3 is 15 residues.

The chain carries TRBV24-1 and TRBJ2-3; 13 nucleotides line up with TRBD2. CDR3 size: 16 residues. V lost 3 bases, J lost 6 bases, and 5 bases stayed unmatched. Per germline, CDR1 KGHDR and CDR2 SFDVKD. CDR3 sequence (DNA): TGTGCCACCAGTGATCCGGGACTAGCGGGGCCGGATACGCAGTATTTT. Encoded protein: CATSDPGLAGPDTQYF.